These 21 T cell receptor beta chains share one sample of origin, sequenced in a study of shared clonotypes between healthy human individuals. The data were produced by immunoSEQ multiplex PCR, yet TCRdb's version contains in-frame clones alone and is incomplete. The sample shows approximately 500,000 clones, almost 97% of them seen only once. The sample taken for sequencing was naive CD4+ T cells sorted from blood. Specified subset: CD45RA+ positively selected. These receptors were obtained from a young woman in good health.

CDR3 protein: CASSSALATDTQYF. CDR3 sequence (DNA): TGTGCCAGCAGCTCGGCTCTAGCGACAGATACGCAGTATTTT. The chain is built from TRBV5-4 and TRBJ2-3; D is perhaps TRBD2 (6 bases). Germline CDR1 SGHNT, CDR2 YYREEE (reference sequence). V shed 3 bases and J shed 3 bases, with 11 bases lying between them. This CDR3 spans 14 amino acids. Together with reference TRBV5-4 and TRBJ2-3, the CDR3 gives the full variable domain: ETGVTQSPTHLIKTRGQQVTLRCSSQSGHNTVSWYQQALGQGPQFIFQYYREEENGRGNFPPRFSGLQFPNYSSELNVNALELDDSALYLCASSSALATDTQYFGPGTRLTVL.

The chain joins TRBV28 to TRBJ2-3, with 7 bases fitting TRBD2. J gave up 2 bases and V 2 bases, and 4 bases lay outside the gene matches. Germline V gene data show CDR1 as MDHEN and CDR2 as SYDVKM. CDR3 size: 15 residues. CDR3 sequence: CASSLGGRLTDTQYF. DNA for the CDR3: TGTGCCAGCAGTTTAGGCGGGAGACTCACAGATACGCAGTATTTT.

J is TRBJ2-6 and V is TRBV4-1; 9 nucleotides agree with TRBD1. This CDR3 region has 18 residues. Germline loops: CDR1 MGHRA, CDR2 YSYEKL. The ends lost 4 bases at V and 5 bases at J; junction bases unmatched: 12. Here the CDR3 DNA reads TGCGCCAGCAGCCCCCTACAGGGGGCCCATGTTTGGGCCAACGTCCTGACTTTC. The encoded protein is CASSPLQGAHVWANVLTF.

The CDR3 region has the DNA TGCAGCATCCGAGGGACGGTCGATGGGGAGACCCAGTACTTC. As protein: CSIRGTVDGETQYF. The chain carries TRBV29-1 and TRBJ2-5, with D perhaps being TRBD1 or TRBD2 (5 bases each). The germline V gene has CDR1 SQVTM and CDR2 ANQGSEA. V was trimmed by 8 bases and J by 5 bases, leaving 21 bases between them. The CDR3 has 14 amino acids.

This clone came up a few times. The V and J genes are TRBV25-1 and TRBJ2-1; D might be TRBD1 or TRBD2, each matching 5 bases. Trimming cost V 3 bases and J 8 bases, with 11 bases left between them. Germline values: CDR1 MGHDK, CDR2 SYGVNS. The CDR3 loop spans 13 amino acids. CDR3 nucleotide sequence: TGTGCCAGCAGTGAGATGTCGGGACATGAGCAGTTCTTC. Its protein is CASSEMSGHEQFF.

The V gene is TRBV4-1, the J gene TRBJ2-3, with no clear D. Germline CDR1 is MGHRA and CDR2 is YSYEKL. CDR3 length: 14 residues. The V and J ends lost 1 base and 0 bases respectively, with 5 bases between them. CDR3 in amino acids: CASSQAKSTDTQYF. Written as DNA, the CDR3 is TGCGCCAGCAGCCAAGCCAAGAGCACAGATACGCAGTATTTT.

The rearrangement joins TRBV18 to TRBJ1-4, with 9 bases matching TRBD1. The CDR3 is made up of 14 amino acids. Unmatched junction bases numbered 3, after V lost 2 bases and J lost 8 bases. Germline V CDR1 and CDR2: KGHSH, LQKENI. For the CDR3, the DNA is TGTGCCAGCTCACCAACAGGGGGCGAAGAAAAACTGTTTTTT. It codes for CASSPTGGEEKLFF.

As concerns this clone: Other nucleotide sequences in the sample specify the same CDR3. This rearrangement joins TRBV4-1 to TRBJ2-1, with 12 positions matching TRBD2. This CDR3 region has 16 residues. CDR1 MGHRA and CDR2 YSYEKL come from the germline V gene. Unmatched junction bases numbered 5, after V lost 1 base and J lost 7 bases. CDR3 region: CASSQGLAGAGNEQFF. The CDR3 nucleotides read TGCGCCAGCAGCCAAGGACTAGCGGGAGCAGGAAATGAGCAGTTCTTC.

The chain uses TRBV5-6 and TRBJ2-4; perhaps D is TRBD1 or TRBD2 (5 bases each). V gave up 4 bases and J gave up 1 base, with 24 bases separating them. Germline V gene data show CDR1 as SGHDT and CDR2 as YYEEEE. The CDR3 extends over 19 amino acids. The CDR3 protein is CASSTGRQRGWSAKNIQYF. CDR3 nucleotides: TGTGCCAGCAGCACGGGACGGCAGAGGGGATGGTCGGCCAAAAACATTCAGTACTTC.

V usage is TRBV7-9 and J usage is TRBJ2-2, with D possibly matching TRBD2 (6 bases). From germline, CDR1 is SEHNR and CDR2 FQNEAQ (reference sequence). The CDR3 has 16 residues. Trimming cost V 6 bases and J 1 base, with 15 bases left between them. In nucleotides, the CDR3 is TGTGCCAGCAGTACGGGAGACAGCCTGAACACCGGGGAGCTGTTTTTT. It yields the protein CASSTGDSLNTGELFF. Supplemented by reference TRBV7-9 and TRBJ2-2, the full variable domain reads DTGVSQNPRHKITKRGQNVTFRCDPISEHNRLYWYRQTLGQGPEFLTYFQNEAQLEKSRLLSDRFSAERPKGSFSTLEIQRTEQGDSAMYLCASSTGDSLNTGELFFGEGSRLTVL.

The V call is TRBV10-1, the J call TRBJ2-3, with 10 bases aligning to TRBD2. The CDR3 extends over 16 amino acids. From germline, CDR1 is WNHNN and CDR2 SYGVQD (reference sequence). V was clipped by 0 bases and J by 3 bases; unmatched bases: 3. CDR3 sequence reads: CASSESSSGRTDTQYF. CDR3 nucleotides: TGCGCCAGCAGTGAGTCTTCTAGCGGGAGAACAGATACGCAGTATTTT.

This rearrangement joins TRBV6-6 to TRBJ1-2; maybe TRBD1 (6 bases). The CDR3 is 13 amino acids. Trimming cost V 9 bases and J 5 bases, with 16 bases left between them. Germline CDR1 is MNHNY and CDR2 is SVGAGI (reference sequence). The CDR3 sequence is CASRYRDGYGYTF. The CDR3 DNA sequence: TGTGCCAGTCGATACAGGGATGGGTATGGCTACACCTTC.

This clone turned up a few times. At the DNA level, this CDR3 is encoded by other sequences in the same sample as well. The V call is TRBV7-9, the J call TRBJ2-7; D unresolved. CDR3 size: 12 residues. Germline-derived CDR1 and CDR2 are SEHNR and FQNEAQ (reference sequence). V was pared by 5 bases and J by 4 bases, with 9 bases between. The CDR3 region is CASSPRSYEQYF. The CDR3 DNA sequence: TGTGCCAGCAGCCCGCGGAGTTACGAGCAGTACTTC.

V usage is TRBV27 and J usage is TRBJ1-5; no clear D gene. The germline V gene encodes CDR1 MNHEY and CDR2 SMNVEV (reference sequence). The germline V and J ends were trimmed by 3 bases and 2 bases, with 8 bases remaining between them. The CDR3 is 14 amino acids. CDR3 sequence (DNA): TGTGCCAGCAGTTTTAGTTTTGGCAATCAGCCCCAGCATTTT. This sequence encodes CASSFSFGNQPQHF.

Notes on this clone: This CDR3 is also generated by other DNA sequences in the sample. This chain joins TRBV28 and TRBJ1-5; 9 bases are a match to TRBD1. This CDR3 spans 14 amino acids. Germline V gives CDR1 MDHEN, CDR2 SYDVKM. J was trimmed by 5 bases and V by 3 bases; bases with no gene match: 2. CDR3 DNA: TGTGCCAGCAGTTTGGGGACAGGGCATCAGCCCCAGCATTTT. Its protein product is CASSLGTGHQPQHF.

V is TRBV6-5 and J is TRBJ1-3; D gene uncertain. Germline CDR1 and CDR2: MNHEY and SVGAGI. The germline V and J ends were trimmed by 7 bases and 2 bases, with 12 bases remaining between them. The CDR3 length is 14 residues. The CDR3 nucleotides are TGTGCCAGCATTCCCGATTGGACTGGAAACACCATATATTTT. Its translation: CASIPDWTGNTIYF.

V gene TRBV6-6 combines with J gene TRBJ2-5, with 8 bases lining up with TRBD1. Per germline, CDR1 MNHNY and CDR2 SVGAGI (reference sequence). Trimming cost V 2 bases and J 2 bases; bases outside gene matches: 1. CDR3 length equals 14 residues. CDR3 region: CASSYRDRQETQYF. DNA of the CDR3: TGTGCCAGCAGTTACCGGGACAGGCAAGAGACCCAGTACTTC.

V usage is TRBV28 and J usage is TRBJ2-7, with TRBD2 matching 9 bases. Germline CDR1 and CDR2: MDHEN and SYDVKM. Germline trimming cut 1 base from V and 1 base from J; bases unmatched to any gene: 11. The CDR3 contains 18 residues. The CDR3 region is CASSLLISGSPQSYEQYF. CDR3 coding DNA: TGTGCCAGCAGTTTATTGATTAGCGGGAGTCCTCAATCCTACGAGCAGTACTTC.

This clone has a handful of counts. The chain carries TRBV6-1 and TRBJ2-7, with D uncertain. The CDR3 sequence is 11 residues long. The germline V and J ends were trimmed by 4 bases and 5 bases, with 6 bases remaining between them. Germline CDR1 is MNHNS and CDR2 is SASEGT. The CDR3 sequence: CASSATDEQYF. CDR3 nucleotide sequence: TGTGCCAGCAGTGCGACGGACGAGCAGTACTTC.

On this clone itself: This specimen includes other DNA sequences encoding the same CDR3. CDR3 in DNA: TGTGCCAGCAGGCGGGACAGCAATCAGCCCCAGCATTTT. Translation gives CASRRDSNQPQHF. V and J are TRBV6-5 and TRBJ1-5; the D gene is possibly TRBD1 (5 bases). The CDR3 runs to 13 residues. Germline assignment: CDR1 MNHEY and CDR2 SVGAGI. Trimming stripped 6 bases from V and 1 base from J, with 7 bases between.

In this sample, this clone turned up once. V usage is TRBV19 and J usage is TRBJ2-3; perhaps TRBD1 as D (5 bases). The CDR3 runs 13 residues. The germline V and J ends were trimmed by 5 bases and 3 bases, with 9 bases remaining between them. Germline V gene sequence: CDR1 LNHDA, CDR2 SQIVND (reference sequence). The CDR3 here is CASSLRQTDTQYF. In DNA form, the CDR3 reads TGTGCCAGTAGTCTCAGACAGACAGATACGCAGTATTTT.